This T cell receptor (beta chain) was obtained from a study of T cells in localized non-small cell lung cancer. This clone has only one observation. The CDR3 has 14 amino acids. V was shortened by 1 base and J by 4 bases, with 10 bases between the two germline ends. The germline V gene encodes CDR1 MNHEY and CDR2 SVGAGI. The assay was immunoSEQ multiplex PCR, and TCRdb's table has in-frame clones only and misses some. The sample lists approximately 29,000 clones; 87% were seen once. This specimen was peripheral blood, taken before any cancer treatment. The chain combines TRBV6-5 with TRBJ1-2; D is unresolved. This clonotype was sampled from a male donor at least 60 years old with stage I lung adenocarcinoma. The CDR3 reads CASSYYGPGYGYTF. The CDR3 DNA follows: TGTGCCAGCAGTTACTACGGCCCCGGCTATGGCTACACCTTC.